Listed below are T cell receptor beta chains from one sample, sequenced in a study of Graves' ophthalmopathy and Graves' hyperthyroidism. TCRdb reprocessed the multiplex PCR reads with MiXCR, giving one entry per CDR3 protein. The repertoire includes more than 300,000 distinct CDR3 sequences, roughly 15% of them detected once, and 2.4% sits in the top ten. The sample taken for sequencing was peripheral blood. The origin of the receptors is an adult woman with stable Graves' hyperthyroidism. CDR3s include the opening cysteine and the closing phenylalanine or tryptophan. Where a row states a size, it is once, few, many or the class of an expanded clone; other rows omit it.

v_gene	abundance	j_gene	CDR3aa
TRBV28	many	TRBJ2-7	CASTPSYEQYF
TRBV19	few	TRBJ1-1	CASSIEGHTEAFF
TRBV6-5	once	TRBJ1-6	CASSSPGGNSPLHF
TRBV7-9	.	TRBJ2-4	CASSGGGAAKNIKYF
TRBV28	many	TRBJ2-7	CASSPFGSIYEQYF
TRBV29-1	once	TRBJ1-1	CSVVWHSYTDAFF
TRBV20-1	.	TRBJ2-7	CSASDEGTGGYEQYF
TRBV6-1	many	TRBJ1-5	CASSEPDRASDGSNQPQHF
TRBV6-2/TRBV6-3	.	TRBJ2-7	CASSQPSGGIYEQYF
TRBV4-3	.	TRBJ2-4	CASSQDSGAGEEKNIQYF
TRBV4-1	.	TRBJ2-2	CASSQIAGSNTGELFF
TRBV7-2	.	TRBJ2-5	CASSSRGGQYQETQYF
TRBV12-3/TRBV12-4	many	TRBJ1-2	CASSPGIYGYTF
TRBV19	many	TRBJ2-5	CASSGPQVPPYQETQYF
TRBV7-9	many	TRBJ2-7	CAISDGGNEQYF
TRBV9	many	TRBJ1-6	CASSDRTGDNSPLHF
TRBV19	many	TRBJ1-2	CASSAFQGTAHYGYTF
TRBV24-1	many	TRBJ2-2	CATSDRESLTGELFF
TRBV6-1	many	TRBJ1-2	CASGTGGPPNYGYTF
TRBV19	many	TRBJ1-2	CASSDPHGTGYGYTF
TRBV28	.	TRBJ1-2	CSSSWGTGVYGYTF
TRBV29-1	many	TRBJ2-7	CSAMTSGNYEQYF
TRBV5-1	many	TRBJ2-7	CASSYRTEYEQYF
TRBV12-3/TRBV12-4	many	TRBJ1-6	CASIRTGLNSPLHF
TRBV5-5	many	TRBJ2-2	CASKGLQGSAGELFF
TRBV2	few	TRBJ1-5	CASRGRQGGGPTSNQPQHF
TRBV5-1	few	TRBJ2-2	CASSLLDPVTGELFF
TRBV28	once	TRBJ2-7	CASSPGGSLAREQYF
TRBV19	.	TRBJ1-6	CASSDRDRVGNSPLHF
TRBV2	many	TRBJ2-5	CASKEAGRYQETQYF
TRBV7-9	many	TRBJ1-3	CASSFGQGPGNTIYF
TRBV6-5	many	TRBJ2-5	CASSYSSRGAGEETQYF
TRBV9	many	TRBJ1-2	CASSVTGDGGYTF
TRBV20-1	many	TRBJ2-7	CSARGTGGRYEQYF
TRBV27	many	TRBJ2-7	CASSLIFGYEQYF
TRBV2	many	TRBJ2-7	CARQTDRGYEQYF
TRBV28	few	TRBJ2-7	CASSLITVGTSPCEQYF
TRBV12-3/TRBV12-4	many	TRBJ2-3	CASSLVRDTQYF
TRBV6-1	many	TRBJ1-5	CASSEVLVAIQPQHF